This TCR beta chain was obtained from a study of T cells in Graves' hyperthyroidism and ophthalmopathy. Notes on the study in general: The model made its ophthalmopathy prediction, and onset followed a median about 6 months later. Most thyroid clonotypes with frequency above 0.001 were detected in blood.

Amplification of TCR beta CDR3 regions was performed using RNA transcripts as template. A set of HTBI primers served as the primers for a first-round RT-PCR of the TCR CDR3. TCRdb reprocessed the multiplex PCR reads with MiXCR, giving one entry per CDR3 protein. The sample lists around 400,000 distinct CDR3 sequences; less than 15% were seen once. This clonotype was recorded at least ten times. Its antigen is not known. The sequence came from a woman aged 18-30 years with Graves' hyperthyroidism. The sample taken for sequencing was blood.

Here the CDR3 reads CATSDLNRKSTF. Written as DNA, the CDR3 is TGTGCCACCAGTGATTTGAACAGAAAGAGCACCTTC. The chain couples TRBV24-1 to TRBJ1-2; D is ambiguous. This CDR3 is 12 amino acids long. The V gene lost 0 bases and the J gene lost 13 bases, with 11 bases spanning the gap. Per the germline V gene, CDR1 is KGHDR and CDR2 is SFDVKD.